These T cell receptor beta chains were read from a single sample in a study of control samples from healthy donors and cancer patients. TCRdb keeps only in-frame clones here, not all; method: immunoSEQ multiplex PCR. The repertoire holds approximately 150,000 clones, with about 91% as singletons. Sequencing input: blood. These receptors were taken from a man aged 30 to 45 in good health. The CDR3 runs from the conserved cysteine through the conserved F or W. A D gene is named only where the DNA matches it firmly. The listing skips clone size in some rows; elsewhere it reads once, few, many or a size class.

D,length,V,J,size,CDR3,DNA
TRBD2,16,TRBV5-1,TRBJ2-7,NA,CASSPQTLGTKYEQYF,TGCGCCAGCAGCCCCCAAACCCTAGGGACTAAGTACGAGCAGTACTTC
NA,15,TRBV5-1,TRBJ1-6,NA,CASSLTGIRDSPLHF,TGCGCCAGCAGCTTGACAGGGATTAGGGATTCACCCCTCCACTTT
NA,11,TRBV5-1,TRBJ1-1,NA,CASSWGTEAFF,TGCGCCAGCAGCTGGGGGACTGAAGCTTTCTTT
NA,12,TRBV29-1,TRBJ1-2,NA,CSVIREGVGYTF,TGCAGCGTTATCAGAGAGGGAGTTGGCTACACCTTC
NA,14,TRBV10-2,TRBJ1-1,NA,CASSIGLMNTEAFF,TGCGCCAGCTCAATAGGACTCATGAACACTGAAGCTTTCTTT
TRBD2,16,TRBV5-1,TRBJ2-3,NA,CASSAVAGGSTDTQYF,TGCGCCAGCAGCGCGGTAGCGGGGGGAAGCACAGATACGCAGTATTTT
TRBD1,15,TRBV5-6,TRBJ1-2,NA,CASSIYRDRGPGYTF,TGTGCCAGCAGCATATACCGGGACAGGGGGCCGGGCTACACCTTC
NA,15,TRBV12-2,TRBJ1-1,NA,CASRLGRRGNTEAFF,TGTGCAAGTCGCTTAGGTAGGCGGGGGAACACTGAAGCTTTCTTT
TRBD2,14,TRBV11-2,TRBJ2-3,NA,CASSLTSGSDTQYF,TGTGCCAGCAGCTTGACTAGCGGGTCAGATACGCAGTATTTT
NA,13,TRBV7-9,TRBJ1-2,NA,CASSRTENYGYTF,TGTGCCAGCAGCCGGACGGAGAACTATGGCTACACCTTC
TRBD1,14,TRBV5-1,TRBJ1-1,NA,CASSLDRGNTEAFF,TGCGCCAGCAGCTTGGACAGGGGAAACACTGAAGCTTTCTTT
NA,14,TRBV7-3,TRBJ2-2,NA,CASSRDSWEGELFF,TGTGCCAGCAGCCGGGACTCGTGGGAAGGGGAGCTGTTTTTT
TRBD1,16,TRBV11-3,TRBJ2-2,NA,CASSSIGQGNTGELFF,TGTGCCAGCAGCTCCATTGGACAGGGTAACACCGGGGAGCTGTTTTTT
NA,13,TRBV7-8,TRBJ2-7,NA,CASSTGTPYEQYF,TGTGCCTCCTCAACCGGGACCCCCTACGAGCAGTACTTC
NA,13,TRBV29-1,TRBJ1-1,NA,CSVDFGAGTEAFF,TGCAGCGTTGATTTCGGGGCAGGAACTGAAGCTTTCTTT
NA,13,TRBV3-1/TRBV3-2,TRBJ2-7,NA,CASSQQTGTEQYF,TGTGCCAGCAGCCAACAGACCGGGACAGAGCAGTACTTC
NA,13,TRBV12-3/TRBV12-4,TRBJ2-2,many,CASSLDNTGELFF,TGTGCCAGCAGTTTAGACAACACCGGGGAGCTGTTTTTT
NA,13,TRBV9,TRBJ2-2,once,CASSVDGPGELFF,TGTGCCAGCAGCGTAGATGGTCCCGGGGAGCTGTTTTTT
NA,16,TRBV14,TRBJ2-7,NA,CASSLPSAGRGNEQYF,TGTGCCAGCAGCCTCCCATCTGCGGGGCGCGGGAACGAGCAGTACTTC
NA,12,TRBV7-2,TRBJ2-1,NA,CASSFFSSEQFF,TGTGCCAGCAGCTTCTTTTCTAGTGAGCAGTTCTTC
NA,14,TRBV28,TRBJ1-6,NA,CASSSDSYNSPLHF,TGTGCCAGCAGTTCGGACAGCTATAATTCACCCCTCCACTTT
NA,12,TRBV3-1/TRBV3-2,TRBJ1-1,NA,CASSQDQGSAFF,TGTGCCAGCAGCCAAGACCAGGGAAGCGCTTTCTTT
TRBD2,14,TRBV28,TRBJ2-1,NA,CASIRTSGYNEQFF,TGTGCCAGCATAAGGACTAGCGGTTACAATGAGCAGTTCTTC
NA,12,TRBV6-6,TRBJ2-1,NA,CASSYGLFEQFF,TGTGCCAGCAGTTACGGTCTCTTTGAGCAGTTCTTC
TRBD2,16,TRBV30,TRBJ2-7,NA,CAWSTPEIAGDNEQYF,TGTGCCTGGAGTACCCCCGAGATAGCGGGGGATAACGAGCAGTACTTC
TRBD2,16,TRBV6-4,TRBJ2-1,NA,CASSDVAGGLYNEQFF,TGTGCCAGCAGTGATGTAGCGGGGGGCCTCTACAATGAGCAGTTCTTC
NA,17,TRBV19,TRBJ2-1,few,CASSIGTPWSSYNEQFF,TGTGCCAGTAGTATCGGGACTCCTTGGAGCTCCTACAATGAGCAGTTCTTC
NA,15,TRBV6-2/TRBV6-3,TRBJ1-3,NA,CASSVNRTPGNTIYF,TGTGCCAGCAGTGTAAACCGGACACCTGGAAACACCATATATTTT
NA,14,TRBV19,TRBJ1-1,NA,CASSPRGGNTEAFF,TGTGCCAGTAGTCCCCGGGGGGGGAACACTGAAGCTTTCTTT
NA,13,TRBV28,TRBJ2-1,NA,CAIGGIFRGEQFF,TGTGCCATAGGGGGGATTTTCCGGGGTGAGCAGTTCTTC
TRBD2,14,TRBV7-2,TRBJ2-1,NA,CASSETSGGYRQFF,TGTGCCAGCAGCGAGACTAGCGGGGGATACAGGCAGTTCTTC
NA,14,TRBV29-1,TRBJ1-2,NA,CSVEVAPGVTGYTF,TGCAGCGTTGAAGTGGCCCCAGGGGTAACTGGCTACACCTTC
NA,14,TRBV24-1,TRBJ2-1,NA,CATSIRGAPNEQFF,TGTGCCACCTCCATACGGGGGGCCCCCAATGAGCAGTTCTTC